This T cell receptor beta chain was obtained from a study of vaccination effects on CD4 cells after COVID-19. V lost 0 bases to trimming and J lost 7 bases, with 17 bases between them. Germline V gene data show CDR1 as SGHKS and CDR2 as YYEKEE (reference sequence). This CDR3 contains 16 residues. Comment on this clone: Its antigen remains unidentified.

Once cultured for roughly nine days, the cells underwent separation to obtain CD4+ T cells. Repertoires were generated with immunoSEQ multiplex PCR, while TCRdb's copy carries only in-frame clones and drops some. The sample gives 31,000 or so clones, around two thirds of which show up once; 3.8% is in the top ten. The source was CD4+ T cells from PBMCs cultured without peptide, collected before COVID-19 vaccination. This rearrangement joins TRBV5-5 to TRBJ1-5; D is perhaps TRBD1 (5 bases). This clonotype was sampled from a human donor who received a COVID-19 vaccine. The CDR3 DNA is TGTGCCAGCAGCTTGGGCGGAGCTCTGCGGGACCAGCCCCAGCATTTT. Translated: CASSLGGALRDQPQHF.